The 12 T cell receptor beta chains presented below share a single source sample, sequenced in a study of blood T cell repertoires in COVID-19. Generated by immunoSEQ multiplex PCR, the TCRdb table keeps only in-frame clones and is missing some. The table has about 54,000 clones, 80% to 85% seen once; the top ten hold 2% to 3%. Sequenced sample: peripheral blood. These receptors originate from a middle-aged man with acute or convalescent COVID-19.

The V and J genes are TRBV20-1 and TRBJ1-1; D not resolved. Germline V CDR1 and CDR2: DFQATT, SNEGSKA (reference sequence). The V end was cut by 2 bases, the J end by 8 bases, with 9 bases between. CDR3 length equals 11 residues. The CDR3 region is CSARPEGEAFF. The CDR3 region has the DNA TGCAGTGCTAGACCGGAGGGAGAAGCTTTCTTT.

The chain uses TRBV10-3 and TRBJ1-1, with D unresolved. V lost 10 bases, J lost 7 bases, and 28 bases lay in between. The CDR3 contains 16 residues. In germline, CDR1 is ENHRY, CDR2 SYGVKD. The CDR3 DNA reads as TGTGCCACCTCACCCGAAGACGTTTCGGTTTCTAGTGAAGCTTTCTTT. Translated, it gives CATSPEDVSVSSEAFF.

In this sample, this clone turned up once. The chain is built from TRBV4-1 and TRBJ1-5; D remains ambiguous. CDR3 length: 15 residues. The germline V gene has CDR1 MGHRA and CDR2 YSYEKL. V lost 4 bases to trimming and J lost 1 base, with 11 bases between them. The CDR3 region is CASSREVVSNQPQHF. The CDR3 bases are TGCGCCAGCAGCCGGGAGGTAGTGAGCAATCAGCCCCAGCATTTT.

The chain employs TRBV5-1 and TRBJ2-7; D might be TRBD1 (6 bases). V lost 4 bases and J lost 2, with 10 bases in between. This CDR3 spans 13 amino acids. Germline V gives CDR1 SGHRS, CDR2 YFSETQ. CDR3 amino acids: CASSNGQTYEQYF. The CDR3 nucleotides are TGCGCCAGCAGCAACGGACAGACCTACGAGCAGTACTTC.

This clone is medium-sized within its sample. The CDR3, as DNA: TGTGCCAGCAACGGTGCGGGACAGGGCTTTAATGAAAAACTGTTTTTT. Protein product: CASNGAGQGFNEKLFF. The chain uses TRBV25-1 and TRBJ1-4; TRBD1 matches 9 bases. The germline gives CDR1 MGHDK, CDR2 SYGVNS. The ends lost 7 bases at V and 4 bases at J; junction bases unmatched: 10. The CDR3 consists of 16 residues.

The V and J genes are TRBV10-3 and TRBJ1-5; D remains unclear. Germline CDR1 reads ENHRY; CDR2 reads SYGVKD. The V and J ends lost 8 bases and 9 bases respectively, with 32 bases between them. The CDR3 spans 18 residues. The CDR3 region has the DNA TGTGCCATCTCAGAATTTATCAGGTTTGACGCCCTCCCACGGCCCCAGCATTTT. The encoded protein is CAISEFIRFDALPRPQHF.

Details on this clone: The final CDR3 position lacks the conserved phenylalanine or tryptophan, pointing to a likely read error. Because the CDR3's place on the DNA is in doubt, the DNA is left out and the CDR3 is given as listed by TCRdb. The V call is TRBV15, the J call TRBJ1-1. The CDR3 extends over 12 residues, inclusive of both ends. CDR1 is LNHNV and CDR2 is YYDKDF in the germline V gene (reference sequence). The CDR3 here is CATSRDRDWPSL.

The rearrangement uses TRBV7-9 and TRBJ2-5; TRBD2 might be the D (5 bases). Deletions cut 3 bases from V and 4 bases from J, with 12 bases between. This CDR3 is 14 amino acids long. The germline CDR1 and CDR2 sequences are SEHNR and FQNEAQ (reference sequence). CDR3 in DNA: TGTGCCAGCAGCTTTCTACTAGTGACAGAGACCCAGTACTTC. It translates to CASSFLLVTETQYF.

This sequence joins TRBV13 and TRBJ2-2, with D uncertain. Trimming cost V 6 bases and J 0 bases, with 8 bases left between them. CDR1 and CDR2 from the germline V gene are PRHDT and FYEKMQ (reference sequence). The CDR3 is 14 amino acids. The CDR3 DNA reads TGTGCCAGCAGGGCCCGCTCGAACACCGGGGAGCTGTTTTTT. As protein: CASRARSNTGELFF.

The chain employs TRBV7-6 and TRBJ2-7; the match to TRBD2 covers 11 bases. Trimming took 3 bases from V and 2 from J; bases not matched to a gene: 3. The CDR3 covers 15 residues. Per the germline V gene, CDR1 is SGHVS and CDR2 is FNYEAQ. CDR3 region: CASSFGLAGPYEQYF. The CDR3, as DNA: TGTGCCAGCAGCTTTGGACTAGCGGGCCCCTACGAGCAGTACTTC.

This chain links TRBV5-4 with TRBJ2-5; 7 nucleotides align to TRBD1. The CDR3 consists of 14 residues. Looked up from germline, CDR1 is SGHNT and CDR2 is YYREEE (reference sequence). V was pared by 0 bases and J by 5 bases, with 4 bases of the junction left unmatched. DNA of the CDR3: TGTGCCAGCAGCTTGGACAGGGGAAGGGAGACCCAGTACTTC. Protein sequence: CASSLDRGRETQYF.

This chain joins TRBV7-6 and TRBJ2-2, with D uncertain. V dropped 0 bases and J dropped 3 bases, with 8 bases sitting between them. The CDR3 runs to 15 residues. CDR1 and CDR2 from the germline V gene are SGHVS and FNYEAQ. CDR3 protein: CASSLALSYTGELFF. The CDR3, as DNA: TGTGCCAGCAGCTTAGCGCTCAGTTACACCGGGGAGCTGTTTTTT.